This T cell receptor (beta chain) was captured by sequencing in a study of cytomegalovirus exposure and HLA in healthy donors. Study results and caveats: Earlier analysis looked at TCR beta V segments, and most were productive about 90% or about 30% of the time.

The table lists this clone with a count of one. What it binds is unknown. V gave up 4 bases and J gave up 0 bases, with 10 bases separating them. CDR3 length: 15 amino acids. In germline, CDR1 is MNHNS, CDR2 SASEGT. Primers: 60 Vbeta forward and 13 Jbeta reverse. Measured with immunoSEQ multiplex PCR; TCRdb has only the in-frame clones, and not every one. The profile shows some 150,000 clones, about four fifths of them singletons. Input material: PBMCs. The rearrangement joins TRBV6-1 to TRBJ2-1; D may be TRBD1 (5 bases). This TCR came from a woman aged 50 to 60 in good health and CMV-seronegative. CDR3 DNA sequence: TGTGCCAGCAGTGTCGAAGACAGCTCCTACAATGAGCAGTTCTTC. Protein: CASSVEDSSYNEQFF.